This section outlines one T cell receptor beta chain sequence together with its context. The antigen is undetermined. This entry belongs to a study of cytomegalovirus exposure and HLA in healthy donors. Looking at the study overall: Clustering assigned over 70% of the roughly 430 genotyped donors to the Caucasian-associated ancestry cluster. Study findings and constraints: A classifier reportedly called cytomegalovirus status with high sensitivity and specificity. The authors later found most CMV-associated TCR beta chains appeared HLA-restricted.

Participants comprised healthy donors of bone marrow. PCR amplification relied on 60 Vbeta primers (plus 13 Jbeta primers). Sequencing was performed with immunoSEQ multiplex PCR; in TCRdb, only in-frame clones are kept and a portion is missing. The table records roughly 120,000 clones, about 80% of them present only once. The clonotype was recovered from a human donor in good health. The sample was PBMCs.

This chain's CDR3 is CASSEWGTGDPGELFF. For the CDR3, the DNA is TGTGCCAGCAGTGAATGGGGGACAGGGGACCCCGGGGAGCTGTTTTTT. The rearrangement joins TRBV2 to TRBJ2-2, with TRBD1 identical over 10 bases. J lost 6 bases, V lost 2 bases, and 6 bases had no gene match. The CDR3 length is 16 residues. Germline V gives CDR1 SNHLY, CDR2 FYNNEI.